A selection of T cell receptor beta chains follows, all from one sample in a study of blood T cell repertoires in COVID-19. Sequenced by immunoSEQ multiplex PCR; TCRdb stores in-frame clones only, minus some. Among about 430,000 clones listed, approximately 91% were seen once. The specimen sequenced was PBMCs or T cells enriched from blood (not recorded which). All receptors derive from a woman aged 18-29 years who had been exposed to COVID-19. Each CDR3 is given with its conserved first and last residue. The order of the fields is J gene, V gene, CDR3 protein.

TRBJ1-6 TRBV27 CASSFGDRSPLHF
TRBJ2-6 TRBV9 CASSVAELAGAGANVLTF
TRBJ1-4 TRBV4-2 CASSQVEGANEKLFF
TRBJ1-2 TRBV6-2/TRBV6-3 CASSPAAGHYGYTF
TRBJ1-6 TRBV6-5 CASLRGPGAPLHF
TRBJ1-1 TRBV6-6 CASNQGIHTEAFF
TRBJ2-7 TRBV28 CASSLSQGPGEQYF
TRBJ2-7 TRBV6-5 CASSYHTGGPYYEQYF
TRBJ2-1 TRBV30 CAWSLRGNNEQFF
TRBJ2-7 TRBV18 CASSPDRASYEQYF
TRBJ1-3 TRBV6-2/TRBV6-3 CASSYSLASGNTIYF
TRBJ2-7 TRBV4-3 CASSQEQGSYEQYF
TRBJ2-5 TRBV11-2 CASSLGNGGQETQYF
TRBJ2-5 TRBV5-1 CASSLEGLAALNF
TRBJ2-5 TRBV19 CASSLRSGVGETQYF
TRBJ1-4 TRBV7-2 CASRGGAGVNEKLFF
TRBJ1-1 TRBV30 CAWRLTGDYEAFF
TRBJ1-2 TRBV7-6 CASSPGLTASYGYTF
TRBJ1-1 TRBV27 CASSSVRLLNTEAFF
TRBJ1-2 TRBV12-3/TRBV12-4 CASSTGLYYGYTF
TRBJ2-7 TRBV2 CASMGLAGHYEQYF
TRBJ2-7 TRBV3-1/TRBV3-2 CASSLAGGDYEQYF
TRBJ1-4 TRBV3-1/TRBV3-2 CASARKGATEKLFF
TRBJ1-6 TRBV28 CASSLVSGYSPLHF
TRBJ2-2 TRBV7-8 CASSFLGTSNTGELFF
TRBJ1-2 TRBV10-3 CAISEGSGVGYTF
TRBJ2-7 TRBV13 CASSPGGRPAGEQYF
TRBJ1-1 TRBV3-1/TRBV3-2 CASKAGDTEAFF
TRBJ1-1 TRBV18 CASSPVTGTGTEAFF
TRBJ2-7 TRBV6-5 CASSYSSQGSGEQYF
TRBJ2-1 TRBV3-1/TRBV3-2 CASTPREIAGAWVYNEQFF
TRBJ2-7 TRBV5-5 CASSLTSLSSYEQYF
TRBJ2-7 TRBV10-1 CASNYEQYF
TRBJ2-7 TRBV2 CASWDLTYEQYF